Below, 27 T cell receptor beta chains from the same sample are listed, as sequenced in a study of CD8 T cells in ankylosing spondylitis. TCRdb re-analysed the 5' RACE reads in MiXCR, keeping a single row per CDR3 protein. Among 150,000 to 200,000 distinct CDR3 sequences, around 16% were seen once, and the ten largest hold about 8%. The sample taken for sequencing was blood, either unsorted or a sorted T cell fraction (not recorded which). The origin of the receptors is a male donor with ankylosing spondylitis or in good health (not recorded which).

This clonotype was counted ten times or more. V and J are TRBV12-3 or TRBV12-4 and TRBJ2-7, with D hard to call. V shed 6 bases and J shed 3 bases, with 9 bases lying between them. The CDR3 runs 12 residues. CDR3 region: CASSPSRYEQYF. CDR3 bases: TGTGCCAGCAGCCCCTCGCGCTACGAGCAGTACTTC.

This clonotype was observed a handful of times. The J gene is TRBJ2-3, the V gene TRBV10-3; TRBD1 agrees at 9 bases. The J segment lost 4 bases and the V segment lost 3 bases, leaving 2 bases of the junction unmatched. Germline V CDR1 and CDR2: ENHRY, SYGVKD. The CDR3 length is 14 residues. The CDR3 DNA is TGTGCCATCAGTGACCGGACAGGGGCAGATACGCAGTATTTT. Encoded protein: CAISDRTGADTQYF.

Notes on this clonotype: At one boundary the junction diverges from the germline segment, which might be a read error. The J gene is TRBJ2-1, the V gene TRBV19; maybe TRBD2 (5 bases). The CDR3 contains 15 residues. Looked up from germline, CDR1 is LNHDA and CDR2 is SQIVND (reference sequence). The CDR3 protein is CAISPLRTAYNEQFF. For the CDR3, the DNA is TGTGCCATTAGTCCCCTCCGGACTGCCTACAATGAGCAGTTCTTC.

This clonotype was counted many times. This sequence joins TRBV18 and TRBJ2-1; possibly TRBD2 for D (6 bases). The germline CDR1 and CDR2 sequences are KGHSH and LQKENI. The V end lost 5 bases, the J end lost 6 bases, and 14 bases lay between the germline ends. This CDR3 is 14 amino acids long. The chain's CDR3 is CASSAATGGNEQFF. The CDR3 DNA follows: TGTGCCAGCTCAGCGGCGACCGGGGGCAATGAGCAGTTCTTC.

This clonotype was seen ten or more times. The chain uses TRBV5-1 and TRBJ2-3, with D possibly being TRBD1 (6 bases). In germline, CDR1 is SGHRS, CDR2 YFSETQ. V was trimmed by 7 bases and J by 0 bases, leaving 15 bases between them. The CDR3 runs to 15 residues. This CDR3 reads CASARGGSSTDTQYF. The DNA for the CDR3 is TGCGCCAGCGCCAGGGGCGGGTCTAGCACAGATACGCAGTATTTT.

This clonotype was counted between two and nine times. The V call is TRBV7-9, the J call TRBJ2-1; weak D call: TRBD1 (6 bases). Trimming shortened V by 3 bases and J by 8 bases, and 11 bases separated the two germline ends. This CDR3 is 13 amino acids long. Germline assignment: CDR1 SEHNR and CDR2 FQNEAQ (reference sequence). CDR3 in DNA: TGTGCCAGCAGCTTGGACAGAGGGCATGAGCAGTTCTTC. Its protein is CASSLDRGHEQFF.

This clonotype was recorded a few times. V and J are TRBV5-1 and TRBJ2-1; 7 bases are a match to TRBD1. Per germline, CDR1 SGHRS and CDR2 YFSETQ. CDR3 length equals 13 residues. The V and J ends lost 7 bases and 5 bases, in that order; junction bases with no gene match: 6. The CDR3 sequence is CASVDREDNEQFF. In DNA form, the CDR3 reads TGCGCCAGCGTAGACAGGGAAGACAATGAGCAGTTCTTC.

This sequence joins TRBV5-1 and TRBJ2-1, with 11 bases fitting TRBD2. The CDR3 runs 14 residues. V shed 2 bases, J shed 12 bases, and the junction held 7 bases outside the gene matches. The germline V gene has CDR1 SGHRS and CDR2 YFSETQ. The chain's CDR3 is CASSFLAGGDGQFF. CDR3 DNA: TGCGCCAGCAGCTTCCTAGCGGGGGGTGATGGGCAGTTCTTC.

The genes are TRBV18 and TRBJ2-3, with no clear D. V shed 2 bases and J shed 5 bases, with 8 bases lying between them. There are 13 residues in the CDR3. Per the germline V gene, CDR1 is KGHSH and CDR2 is LQKENI. The CDR3, as DNA: TGTGCCAGCTCACCAACAGCGCAAGATACGCAGTATTTT. Encoded protein: CASSPTAQDTQYF.

This sequence joins TRBV19 and TRBJ2-1; D ambiguous. The CDR3 runs 12 residues. Between the trimmed V and J ends, which lost 6 bases and 10 bases, there was a span of 13 bases. Germline V gives CDR1 LNHDA, CDR2 SQIVND (reference sequence). The CDR3 DNA sequence: TGTGCCAGTAGGGACGGGCCCAGGGAGCAGTTCTTC. This codes for CASRDGPREQFF. Supplemented by reference TRBV19 and TRBJ2-1, the full variable domain reads DGGITQSPKYLFRKEGQNVTLSCEQNLNHDAMYWYRQDPGQGLRLIYYSQIVNDFQKGDIAEGYSVSREKKESFPLTVTSAQKNPTAFYLCASRDGPREQFFGPGTRLTVL.

Many counts were recorded for this clonotype. The chain recombines TRBV10-2 with TRBJ2-2; no clear D gene. V lost 0 bases and J lost 3, with 11 bases in between. Germline loops: CDR1 WSHSY, CDR2 SAAADI. The CDR3 contains 16 residues. CDR3 DNA: TGCGCCAGCAGTGAGTCGAGTTCCTACTACACCGGGGAGCTGTTTTTT. Its translation is CASSESSSYYTGELFF.

There are many counts of this clonotype. The rearrangement joins TRBV29-1 to TRBJ1-2; tentative D call: TRBD1 (6 bases). Germline CDR1 SQVTM, CDR2 ANQGSEA. This CDR3 region has 14 residues. V lost 2 bases and J lost 3, with 13 bases in between. DNA of the CDR3: TGCAGCGTTGAAAGGGGGGCTGGGGACTATGGCTACACCTTC. As protein: CSVERGAGDYGYTF.

The chain's CDR3 is CASSQDRGFYEVFNQPQHF. In DNA form, the CDR3 reads TGTGCCAGCAGTCAGGACAGGGGGTTTTATGAAGTGTTCAATCAGCCCCAGCATTTT. The chain combines TRBV28 with TRBJ1-5, with 10 positions matching TRBD1. This CDR3 has 19 residues. V lost 5 bases, J lost 3 bases, and 16 bases stayed unmatched. Germline loops: CDR1 MDHEN, CDR2 SYDVKM.

This clonotype turned up a few times. The chain employs TRBV20-1 and TRBJ2-3; the match to TRBD2 covers 8 bases. This CDR3 comprises 18 residues. Germline V gives CDR1 DFQATT, CDR2 SNEGSKA (reference sequence). The V and J ends lost 1 base and 2 bases, in that order; junction bases with no gene match: 14. The CDR3 sequence: CSARGSSTGGINTDTQYF. CDR3 sequence (DNA): TGCAGTGCTAGAGGGAGCTCTACGGGAGGGATAAACACAGATACGCAGTATTTT.

This clonotype was counted at least ten times. The junction differs from germline at one of its ends, possibly a read error. The gene calls are TRBV7-2 and TRBJ2-1; 15 bases are shared with TRBD2. The CDR3 spans 16 residues. Per germline, CDR1 SGHTA and CDR2 FQGNSA. CDR3 region: CASSLGGLAGGHFTVF. The CDR3 region has the DNA TGTGCCAGCAGCTTAGGCGGACTAGCGGGAGGGCATTTTACGGTCTTC.

Many counts were recorded for this clonotype. The V gene is TRBV2, the J gene TRBJ2-5; perhaps TRBD1 as D (5 bases). The CDR3 has 13 amino acids. CDR1 and CDR2 (germline): SNHLY, FYNNEI. V lost 4 bases to trimming and J lost 5 bases, with 11 bases between them. The CDR3 sequence is CASSVQATETQYF. The CDR3 DNA reads as TGTGCCAGCAGTGTACAGGCTACGGAGACCCAGTACTTC. The complete variable domain, with remaining parts taken from reference TRBV2 and TRBJ2-5, reads EPEVTQTPSHQVTQMGQEVILRCVPISNHLYFYWYRQILGQKVEFLVSFYNNEISEKSEIFDDQFSVERPDGSNFTLKIRSTKLEDSAMYFCASSVQATETQYFGPGTRLLVL.

This clonotype was counted a few times. CDR3 amino acids: CASSITSGGTTGELFF. CDR3 coding DNA: TGTGCCAGCAGCATCACTAGCGGAGGGACCACCGGGGAGCTGTTTTTT. The V call is TRBV11-2, the J call TRBJ2-2; 8 nucleotides agree with TRBD2. Trimming at V came to 5 bases and at J to 4 bases, leaving 9 bases not matched to a gene. This CDR3 region has 16 residues. Germline values: CDR1 SGHAT, CDR2 FQNNGV.

Only a few counts were recorded for this clonotype. This chain uses TRBV20-1 with TRBJ2-4, with 9 bases fitting TRBD2. Trimming removed 3 bases from V and 2 bases from J; junction bases left unmatched: 5. The CDR3 loop spans 15 amino acids. CDR1 and CDR2 from the germline V gene are DFQATT and SNEGSKA (reference sequence). CDR3 sequence (DNA): TGCAGTGCTAGTAAAACTAGCGGGTCCAAAAACATTCAGTACTTC. This encodes CSASKTSGSKNIQYF.

Ten or more counts support this clonotype. The chain carries TRBV12-3 or TRBV12-4 and TRBJ2-3; TRBD2 agrees at 10 bases. V trimming: 1 base; J trimming: 2 bases; junction bases outside the gene matches: 6. The CDR3 is made up of 17 amino acids. The CDR3 here is CASSLGASGRVTDTQYF. DNA of the CDR3: TGTGCCAGCAGTTTAGGAGCTAGCGGGAGAGTCACAGATACGCAGTATTTT.

The table lists this clonotype with a few counts. The gene calls are TRBV15 and TRBJ2-4, with 8 bases identical to TRBD1. Germline V CDR1 and CDR2: LNHNV, YYDKDF (reference sequence). CDR3 length: 14 amino acids. Trimming at V came to 0 bases and at J to 7 bases, leaving 2 bases not matched to a gene. CDR3 sequence: CATSRDRGPNIQYF. For the CDR3, the DNA is TGTGCCACCAGCAGAGACAGGGGGCCCAACATTCAGTACTTC.

This clonotype was counted a single time. V usage is TRBV27 and J usage is TRBJ2-4; D assignment may be TRBD1 or TRBD2 (5 bases each). The CDR3 is 15 amino acids. The V and J ends lost 6 bases and 3 bases respectively, with 15 bases between them. Germline values: CDR1 MNHEY, CDR2 SMNVEV (reference sequence). The CDR3 DNA sequence: TGTGCCAGCAGAATTTTCGGGGCGAGCAAAAACATTCAGTACTTC. Amino acids: CASRIFGASKNIQYF.

V and J are TRBV6-5 and TRBJ1-1; perhaps TRBD1 as D (5 bases). The CDR3 extends over 15 amino acids. Trimming stripped 0 bases from V and 1 base from J, with 9 bases between. The germline V gene encodes CDR1 MNHEY and CDR2 SVGAGI. The CDR3 DNA sequence: TGTGCCAGCAGTTACTCGACGGGACCGAACACTGAAGCTTTCTTT. Residues: CASSYSTGPNTEAFF.

The CDR3: CSALPLLNYGYTF. Here the CDR3 DNA reads TGCAGTGCCCTCCCCTTACTTAACTATGGCTACACCTTC. V is TRBV20-1 and J is TRBJ1-2; no reliable D call. Looked up from germline, CDR1 is DFQATT and CDR2 is SNEGSKA (reference sequence). This CDR3 has 13 residues. Trimming removed 6 bases from V and 1 base from J, with 12 bases in between.

This clonotype showed up just a few times. The junction shows a germline mismatch at one end, possibly a read error. V is TRBV6-2 or TRBV6-3 and J is TRBJ2-7; 8 positions agree with TRBD2. The CDR3 length is 15 residues. Germline CDR1 reads MNHEY; CDR2 reads SVGEGT. The CDR3 loop reads CTSVWGGRTSYEQYF. CDR3 coding DNA: TGTACCAGCGTGTGGGGCGGGAGGACCTCCTACGAGCAGTACTTC.

This clonotype was detected many times. This sequence joins TRBV6-1 and TRBJ2-1; TRBD1 matches 8 bases. The CDR3 length is 16 residues. The V and J ends lost 2 bases and 4 bases, in that order; junction bases with no gene match: 7. CDR1 is MNHNS, CDR2 SASEGT, per germline. CDR3 nucleotide sequence: TGTGCCAGCAGTGAACATCTGGACAGGGTGTACAATGAGCAGTTCTTC. Amino acids: CASSEHLDRVYNEQFF.

The sample holds a few counts of this clonotype. The genes are TRBV27 and TRBJ2-3, with D maybe TRBD2 (5 bases). Trimming stripped 6 bases from V and 5 bases from J, with 12 bases between. Germline V gives CDR1 MNHEY, CDR2 SMNVEV (reference sequence). The CDR3 sequence is 13 residues long. This chain's CDR3 is CASSAAVRDTQYF. The DNA of the CDR3 is TGTGCCAGCAGCGCAGCGGTAAGAGATACGCAGTATTTT.

V and J are TRBV5-6 and TRBJ2-6, with D possibly TRBD1 on 5 matching bases. Germline CDR1 reads SGHDT; CDR2 reads YYEEEE. Between the trimmed V and J ends, which lost 4 bases and 0 bases, there was a span of 17 bases. The CDR3 is 18 residues long. The CDR3 nucleotides are TGTGCCAGCAGCACTCAGGTACAGGTTAACTCTGGGGCCAACGTCCTGACTTTC. Translating it yields CASSTQVQVNSGANVLTF.